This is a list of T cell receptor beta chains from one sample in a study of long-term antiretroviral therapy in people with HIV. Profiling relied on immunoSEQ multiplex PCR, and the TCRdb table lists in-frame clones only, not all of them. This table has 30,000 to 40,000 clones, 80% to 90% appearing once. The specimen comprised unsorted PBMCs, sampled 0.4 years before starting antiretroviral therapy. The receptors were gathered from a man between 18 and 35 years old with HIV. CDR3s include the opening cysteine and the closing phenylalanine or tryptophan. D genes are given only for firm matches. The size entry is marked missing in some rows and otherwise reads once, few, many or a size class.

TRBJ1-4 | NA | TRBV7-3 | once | TGTGCCAGCAGCTTATCCCCCGGGGTGGGTGAAAAACTGTTTTTT | CASSLSPGVGEKLFF
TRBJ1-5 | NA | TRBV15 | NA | TGTGCCACCAGCAGACGACTGTTAAAGGGTGTCCGCAATCAGCCCCAGCATTTT | CATSRRLLKGVRNQPQHF
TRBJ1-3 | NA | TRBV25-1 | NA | TGTGCCAGCAGTGTGGGGCAGGGTGCTGGAAACACCATATATTTT | CASSVGQGAGNTIYF
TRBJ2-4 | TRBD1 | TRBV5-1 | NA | TGCGCCAGCAGCATTGGCGGGGACAGGGCGAAGTTCTTC | CASSIGGDRAKFF
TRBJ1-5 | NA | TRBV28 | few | TGTGCCAGCAGTTTAAGTCAACAGCCCCAGCATTTT | CASSLSQQPQHF
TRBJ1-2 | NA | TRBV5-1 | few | TGCGCCAGCAGCTTGGCCGGGGAGTGCTACACCTTC | CASSLAGECYTF
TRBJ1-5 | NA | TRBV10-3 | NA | TGTGCCATCAGTGAGTCCGTGGGTAGTCAGCCCCAGCATTTT | CAISESVGSQPQHF
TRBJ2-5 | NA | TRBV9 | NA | TGTGCCAGCAGCGACGACTGGAGTTTGGAGACCCAGTACTTC | CASSDDWSLETQYF
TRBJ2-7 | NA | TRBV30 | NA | TGTGCCTGGAGCCCTATCCACCGGACCCTTGGGCCGCCGCGGGAGCAGTACTTC | CAWSPIHRTLGPPREQYF
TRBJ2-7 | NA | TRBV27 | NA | TGTGCCAGCAGTTTAGCGGGGGCTTTCTCCTACGAGCAGTACTTC | CASSLAGAFSYEQYF
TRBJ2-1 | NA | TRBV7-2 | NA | TGTGCCAGTAGCGGTGCGGGTCGTGAGCAGTTCTTC | CASSGAGREQFF
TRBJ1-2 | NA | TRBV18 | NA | TGTGCCAGCTCACCACCCCTCGGCCGCGACAAGCTCTATGGCTACACCTTC | CASSPPLGRDKLYGYTF
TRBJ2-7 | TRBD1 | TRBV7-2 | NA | TGTGCCAGCAGCCCACAGGGGTGGGACGAGCAGTACTTC | CASSPQGWDEQYF
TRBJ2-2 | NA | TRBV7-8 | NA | TGTGCCAGCAGCGTCGGGACGGGCGGCGGGGAGCTGTTTTTT | CASSVGTGGGELFF
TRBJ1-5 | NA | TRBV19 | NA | TGTGCCAGTGGGCGACAGGGCAATCAGCCCCAGCATTTT | CASGRQGNQPQHF
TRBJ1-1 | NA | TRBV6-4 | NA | TGTGCCAGCAGTGACTCGTTCCCCGAAGCTTATAAGAACACTGAAGCTTTCTTT | CASSDSFPEAYKNTEAFF
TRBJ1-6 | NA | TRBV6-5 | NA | TGTGCCAGCAGTTATGGGAATTCACCCCTCCACTTT | CASSYGNSPLHF
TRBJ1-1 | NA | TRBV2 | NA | TGTGCCAGCAGTGGGTCCAGTATGAACACTGAAGCTTTCTTT | CASSGSSMNTEAFF
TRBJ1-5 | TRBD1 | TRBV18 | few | TGTGCCAGCTCTCCGGGACAGTTTGATCAGCCCCAGCATTTT | CASSPGQFDQPQHF
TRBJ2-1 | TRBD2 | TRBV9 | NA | TGTGCCAGCAGTCAACCACGGGCTAGCGGTGACTCCTACAATGAGCAGTTCTTC | CASSQPRASGDSYNEQFF
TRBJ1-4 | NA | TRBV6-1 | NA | TGTGCCAGCAGTTTAAGTTTTAATGAAAAACTGTTTTTT | CASSLSFNEKLFF
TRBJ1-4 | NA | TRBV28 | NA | TGTGCCAGCAGTCCGACGTTTGGGACGAAGGTTGAAAAACTGTTTTTT | CASSPTFGTKVEKLFF
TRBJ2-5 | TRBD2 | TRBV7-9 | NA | TGTGCCAGCAGCTGGGGACTAGCGGGAGGAGAGACCCAGTACTTC | CASSWGLAGGETQYF
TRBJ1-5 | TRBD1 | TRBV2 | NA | TGTGCCAGCAGTGGGACAGGGGCAAGCCAGCCCCAGCATTTT | CASSGTGASQPQHF
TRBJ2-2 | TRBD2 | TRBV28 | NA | TGTGCCAGCAAGGTGACGTCCCCTGGCGGGAGAAAGGGCGGGGAGCTGTTTTTT | CASKVTSPGGRKGGELFF
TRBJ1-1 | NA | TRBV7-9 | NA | TGTGCCAGCAGCTTATTGTCGACCATAGAAGCTTTCTTT | CASSLLSTIEAFF
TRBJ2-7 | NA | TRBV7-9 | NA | TGTGCCAGCAGCTTAGTGGAGATCGAGCAGTACTTC | CASSLVEIEQYF
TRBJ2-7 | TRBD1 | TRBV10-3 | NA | TGTGCCATCGCTACCGGGACAGGGGCCTACGAGCAGTACTTC | CAIATGTGAYEQYF
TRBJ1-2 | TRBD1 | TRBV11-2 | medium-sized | TGTGCCAGCAGCCAGGGGCAGGGGGCGGGGGGCTACACCTTC | CASSQGQGAGGYTF
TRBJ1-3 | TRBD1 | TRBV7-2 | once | TGTGCCAGCAGCTCGACAGGGGGACCTGGAAACACCATATATTTT | CASSSTGGPGNTIYF
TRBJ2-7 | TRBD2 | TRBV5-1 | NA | TGCGCCAGCAGCAGGGGACTAGCGGGGGACTCCTACGAGCAGTACTTC | CASSRGLAGDSYEQYF
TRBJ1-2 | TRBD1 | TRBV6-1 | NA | TGTGCCAGCAGGGGGACAGGGGGCATGGGTGGCTACACCTTC | CASRGTGGMGGYTF
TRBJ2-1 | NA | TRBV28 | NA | TGTGCCAGCAGTAGCAGGGGTTACAATGAGCAGTTCTTC | CASSSRGYNEQFF
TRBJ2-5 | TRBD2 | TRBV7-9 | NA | TGTGCCAGCAGCTTAGCGCGGGGGGCCGGAGAGACCCAGTACTTC | CASSLARGAGETQYF
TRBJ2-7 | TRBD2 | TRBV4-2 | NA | TGTGCCAGCAGCCAGGGGACTAGCTACTACGAGCAGTACTTC | CASSQGTSYYEQYF
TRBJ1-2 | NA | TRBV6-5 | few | TGTGCCAGCAGCACCCTAAGGGGGGATGGCTACACCTTC | CASSTLRGDGYTF
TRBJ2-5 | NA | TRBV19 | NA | TGTGCCAGTAGTATGATAGGGGCAGGGGAGACCCAGTACTTC | CASSMIGAGETQYF
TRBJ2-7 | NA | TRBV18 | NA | TGTGCCAGCTCCACTCGCCCGCTAGCAGGTTATTCCTACGAGCAGTACTTC | CASSTRPLAGYSYEQYF
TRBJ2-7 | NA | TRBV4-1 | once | TGCGCCAGCAGCCAAGTCGGATATTCTTACGAGCAGTACTTC | CASSQVGYSYEQYF
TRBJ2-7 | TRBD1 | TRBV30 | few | TGTGCCTGGAGTGTACCTGTGCGGACAGGGGGCGAGCAGTACTTC | CAWSVPVRTGGEQYF
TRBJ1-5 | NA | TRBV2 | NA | TGTGCCAGCAGTGAAGCGCGCACAGCTAATCAGCCCCAGCATTTT | CASSEARTANQPQHF
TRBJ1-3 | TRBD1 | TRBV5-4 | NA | TGTGCCAGCAGCTTGGGGACAGGATCCTCTGGAAACACCATATATTTT | CASSLGTGSSGNTIYF
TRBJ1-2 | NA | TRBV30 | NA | TGTGCCCGCGAAAGTGGGACAATTGACTATGGCTACACCTTC | CARESGTIDYGYTF
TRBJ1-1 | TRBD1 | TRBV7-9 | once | TGTGCCAGCAGCCAGGGGGTGGCCATCGGGGCTTTCTTT | CASSQGVAIGAFF
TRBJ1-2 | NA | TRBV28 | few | TGTGCCACCACAGGGAGCTATGGCTACACCTTC | CATTGSYGYTF
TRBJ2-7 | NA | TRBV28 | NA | TGTGCCAGCAGTTTTGTGGACAGCTCGTACGAGCAGTACTTC | CASSFVDSSYEQYF
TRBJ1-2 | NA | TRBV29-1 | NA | TGCAGCGTTGAAGTGCCCGGGGTCTATGGCTACACCTTC | CSVEVPGVYGYTF
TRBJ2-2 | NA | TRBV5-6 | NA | TGTGCCAGCAGATGGGCGGGACCAGTGAACACCGGGGAGCTGTTTTTT | CASRWAGPVNTGELFF
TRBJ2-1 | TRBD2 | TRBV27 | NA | TGTGCCAGCAGTTTAACTAGCGGGGGGGGTGAGCAGTTCTTC | CASSLTSGGGEQFF